This entry lists 14 T cell receptor beta chains sequenced from one sample in a study of T-cell reconstitution after alpha-beta-depleted transplantation in children. During its preparation, the TCRbeta library received unique molecular identifiers. MiXCR, run by TCRdb on the PCR reads, gives a single entry per CDR3 protein. The sample consists of 200,000 to 250,000 distinct CDR3 sequences, approximately 8.4% of them appearing once. The sample in question was PBMCs, mostly from graft donor cells, obtained 360 days after TCRalphabeta/CD19-depleted stem cell transplant. The source is a male patient aged 2-10 years who had a stem cell transplant for acute myeloid leukemia, so the T cells may come from the graft donor.

This clonotype was seen repeatedly, ten times or more. The junction differs from germline at one of its ends, possibly a read error. J is TRBJ1-4 and V is TRBV29-1; D not certain. CDR1 is SQVTM and CDR2 is ANQGSEA in the germline V gene. The CDR3 sequence is 12 residues long. The CDR3 here is CSVDFENGKLFF. CDR3 coding DNA: TGCAGCGTTGACTTCGAGAATGGAAAACTGTTTTTT.

There are a few counts of this clonotype. The rearrangement links TRBV7-2 to TRBJ2-3; 7 bases are shared with TRBD1. Germline CDR1 SGHTA, CDR2 FQGNSA. The CDR3 is 17 amino acids. V dropped 5 bases and J dropped 1; count of bases not matched to a gene: 12. For the CDR3, the DNA is TGTGCCAGCAGCCCACTCTTTAGGGGGCGGGGCACAGATACGCAGTATTTT. It specifies CASSPLFRGRGTDTQYF.

This clonotype was found many times. The V gene is TRBV20-1, the J gene TRBJ2-3; D remains unclear. V was clipped by 1 base and J by 0 bases, with 14 bases between them. This CDR3 comprises 16 residues. Germline-derived CDR1 and CDR2 are DFQATT and SNEGSKA (reference sequence). CDR3: CSARVRSPHSTDTQYF. DNA of the CDR3: TGCAGTGCTAGAGTCCGTTCTCCACACAGCACAGATACGCAGTATTTT.

This clonotype was counted ten times or more. The V and J genes are TRBV10-3 and TRBJ2-6; tentatively, D is TRBD1 (6 bases). There are 14 residues in the CDR3. Trimming took off 10 bases at V and 2 bases at J, with 12 bases between the two ends. Germline CDR1 ENHRY, CDR2 SYGVKD. CDR3 sequence reads: CATLDRTGANVLTF. The CDR3 DNA sequence: TGTGCCACCCTCGACAGGACTGGGGCCAACGTCCTGACTTTC.

This clonotype has just a few counts. The chain combines TRBV29-1 with TRBJ1-5, with unresolved D. V lost 4 bases, J lost 3 bases, and 10 bases lay in between. Germline V lookup: CDR1 SQVTM, CDR2 ANQGSEA. The CDR3 runs to 13 residues. CDR3 bases: TGCAGCGTTGCCTGGGATTACAATCAGCCCCAGCATTTT. The encoded protein is CSVAWDYNQPQHF. Full variable domain (outside the CDR3, taken from reference TRBV29-1 and TRBJ1-5): SAVISQKPSRDICQRGTSLTIQCQVDSQVTMMFWYRQQPGQSLTLIATANQGSEATYESGFVIDKFPISRPNLTFSTLTVSNMSPEDSSIYLCSVAWDYNQPQHFGDGTRLSIL.

The chain is built from TRBV15 and TRBJ2-7, with 8 nucleotides matching TRBD2. This CDR3 has 15 amino acids. The V gene end was trimmed by 5 bases and the J gene end by 0 bases; junction bases not matched to a gene: 6. In germline, CDR1 is LNHNV, CDR2 YYDKDF (reference sequence). The CDR3 region is CATSLTSGSSYEQYF. The CDR3 region has the DNA TGTGCCACCAGCCTCACTAGCGGTAGCTCCTACGAGCAGTACTTC. Supplemented by reference TRBV15 and TRBJ2-7, the full variable domain reads DAMVIQNPRYQVTQFGKPVTLSCSQTLNHNVMYWYQQKSSQAPKLLFHYYDKDFNNEADTPDNFQSRRPNTSFCFLDIRSPGLGDTAMYLCATSLTSGSSYEQYFGPGTRLTVT.

The sample holds a few counts of this clonotype. The rearrangement uses TRBV4-1 and TRBJ1-1, with a possible D match to TRBD1 (5 bases). This CDR3 contains 14 residues. The germline V gene has CDR1 MGHRA and CDR2 YSYEKL. V gave up 1 base and J gave up 6 bases, with 12 bases separating them. This chain's CDR3 is CASSQVGTVAEAFF. CDR3 nucleotide sequence: TGCGCCAGCAGCCAAGTAGGGACCGTGGCTGAAGCTTTCTTT.

The table lists this clonotype with many counts. This chain uses TRBV5-1 with TRBJ2-5; 7 nucleotides line up with TRBD1. CDR3 size: 14 residues. Germline V gives CDR1 SGHRS, CDR2 YFSETQ. The J segment lost 2 bases and the V segment lost 7 bases, leaving 8 bases of the junction unmatched. CDR3 nucleotide sequence: TGCGCCAGCCGCATAGGGACAGCTCAAGAGACCCAGTACTTC. Translated: CASRIGTAQETQYF.

This clonotype has ten or more counts. V usage is TRBV5-1 and J usage is TRBJ2-5; D is uncertain. Germline CDR1 is SGHRS and CDR2 is YFSETQ. Trimming shortened V by 0 bases and J by 0 bases, and 6 bases separated the two germline ends. The CDR3 length is 14 residues. The CDR3 sequence: CASSLEPYQETQYF. The CDR3 coding sequence is TGCGCCAGCAGCTTGGAGCCCTACCAAGAGACCCAGTACTTC.

V and J are TRBV10-3 and TRBJ2-3; 11 positions match TRBD2. The CDR3 spans 17 residues. The V and J ends lost 6 bases and 5 bases, in that order; junction bases with no gene match: 13. Germline V lookup: CDR1 ENHRY, CDR2 SYGVKD. CDR3 coding DNA: TGTGCCATCAGCCCCAAAATAGCGGGAGGGCCCGAAGATACGCAGTATTTT. Translated: CAISPKIAGGPEDTQYF.

This clonotype was seen only a few times. The rearrangement links TRBV6-5 to TRBJ2-5, with a weak D call TRBD2 (6 bases). This CDR3 has 17 residues. Trimming stripped 2 bases from V and 4 bases from J, with 20 bases between. CDR1 and CDR2 from the germline V gene are MNHEY and SVGAGI. DNA for the CDR3: TGTGCCAGCAGTTACACCACCGGGACGGGGGTAGGAGAGACCCAGTACTTC. Translating it yields CASSYTTGTGVGETQYF.

This clonotype has ten or more counts. The rearrangement joins TRBV6-1 to TRBJ2-1; TRBD2 aligns across 11 bases. The J segment lost 6 bases and the V segment lost 8 bases, leaving 9 bases of the junction unmatched. Germline CDR1 is MNHNS and CDR2 is SASEGT. CDR3 length: 15 residues. The DNA for the CDR3 is TGTGCCAGCTCCCATCTAGCGGGGGGTTCCAATGAGCAGTTCTTC. Its translation: CASSHLAGGSNEQFF.

This clonotype was detected a few times. The rearrangement links TRBV7-2 to TRBJ2-5, with 8 bases fitting TRBD2. Germline assignment: CDR1 SGHTA and CDR2 FQGNSA. This CDR3 contains 14 residues. V was pared by 4 bases and J by 4 bases, with 5 bases of the junction left unmatched. DNA for the CDR3: TGTGCCAGCAGCTATAGCGGGGTGAGAGAGACCCAGTACTTC. Amino acid sequence: CASSYSGVRETQYF. Full variable domain (rest looked up from reference TRBV7-2 and TRBJ2-5): GAGVSQSPSNKVTEKGKDVELRCDPISGHTALYWYRQSLGQGLEFLIYFQGNSAPDKSGLPSDRFSAERTGGSVSTLTIQRTQQEDSAVYLCASSYSGVRETQYFGPGTRLLVL.

There are many counts of this clonotype. The J gene is TRBJ1-2, the V gene TRBV29-1, with 7 bases identical to TRBD1. The V gene's germline CDR1 is SQVTM and CDR2 ANQGSEA. CDR3 length equals 13 residues. The trim removed 4 bases at V and 3 bases at J, leaving 5 bases unmatched. The CDR3 nucleotides are TGCAGCGTTGGCTCCGACAGGGACTATGGCTACACCTTC. Translation gives CSVGSDRDYGYTF.